Following are 9 T cell receptor beta chains from one sample sequenced in a study of cytomegalovirus exposure and HLA in healthy donors. The PCR used 60 Vbeta and 13 Jbeta primers. Sequencing used immunoSEQ multiplex PCR; TCRdb keeps in-frame clones, though not all of them. This table has over 150,000 clones, 70% to 80% appearing once. Specimen: PBMCs. The receptors were sampled from a male donor in good health and CMV-seronegative.

The chain is built from TRBV6-5 and TRBJ1-1; TRBD1 matches at 10 bases. V shed 6 bases, J shed 8 bases, and the junction held 9 bases outside the gene matches. Per the germline V gene, CDR1 is MNHEY and CDR2 is SVGAGI. The CDR3 runs 14 residues. CDR3 residues: CASSQIMGQGEAFF. Written as DNA, the CDR3 is TGTGCCAGCAGCCAGATAATGGGACAGGGGGAAGCTTTCTTT.

This clone was picked up one time. The genes are TRBV6-5 and TRBJ1-2; D unclear. Per germline, CDR1 MNHEY and CDR2 SVGAGI. The CDR3 consists of 12 residues. The V end was cut by 8 bases, the J end by 3 bases, with 10 bases between. The CDR3: CASRGAHYGYTF. The CDR3 DNA reads TGTGCCAGCCGTGGAGCTCACTATGGCTACACCTTC.

The genes are TRBV29-1 and TRBJ1-1; D is perhaps TRBD1 (5 bases). CDR1 and CDR2 (germline): SQVTM, ANQGSEA. The CDR3 extends over 13 amino acids. Trimming took 4 bases from V and 4 from J, leaving 13 bases between them. CDR3 amino acids: CSVVRGSGTEAFF. In DNA form, the CDR3 reads TGCAGCGTTGTTAGGGGTTCGGGCACTGAAGCTTTCTTT.

This chain connects TRBV9 to TRBJ1-6; a weak D match, TRBD1 (6 bases). The CDR3 contains 13 residues. V was pared by 5 bases and J by 6 bases, with 9 bases between. Germline V lookup: CDR1 SGDLS, CDR2 YYNGEE. CDR3 nucleotides: TGTGCCAGCAGACAGGGCCTTAATTCACCCCTCCACTTT. Encoded protein: CASRQGLNSPLHF.

The chain combines TRBV30 with TRBJ1-2; D uncertain. Germline V gene sequence: CDR1 GTSNPN, CDR2 SVGIG (reference sequence). There are 10 residues in the CDR3. CDR3 region: CALGEYGYTF. CDR3 bases: TGTGCTCTCGGGGAATATGGCTACACCTTC.

This clone has a single count. The chain carries TRBV7-3 and TRBJ2-1; 10 bases fit TRBD2. V gave up 4 bases and J gave up 15 bases; unmatched junction bases: 9. The CDR3 covers 13 residues. Germline assignment: CDR1 SGHTA and CDR2 FQGTGA. The CDR3 nucleotides are TGTGCCAGCAGCTCTTGGACTAGCGGCCTGCTGTTCTTC. Protein product: CASSSWTSGLLFF.

The chain has TRBV4-2 and TRBJ2-7; 9 bases map to TRBD2. The CDR3 length is 17 residues. Trimming cost V 4 bases and J 2 bases; bases outside gene matches: 12. Germline CDR1 LGHNA, CDR2 YNFKEQ. CDR3 in DNA: TGTGCCAGCAGCCGAGCTACTTTAGCGGGGGCTGCCTACGAGCAGTACTTC. Encoded protein: CASSRATLAGAAYEQYF.

This chain uses TRBV28 with TRBJ2-1; the match to TRBD2 covers 10 bases. Germline-derived CDR1 and CDR2 are MDHEN and SYDVKM. The junction had 8 bases not matched to a gene; V was cut back by 6 bases and J by 6 bases. The CDR3 totals 15 residues. CDR3: CASRFPGTSANEQFF. DNA of the CDR3: TGTGCCAGCAGGTTCCCCGGGACTAGCGCCAATGAGCAGTTCTTC.

This clone came up a few times. This chain links TRBV7-9 with TRBJ2-1; 7 bases match TRBD2. Germline lookup yields CDR1 SEHNR and CDR2 FQNEAQ (reference sequence). After removal of 3 bases from V and 0 bases from J, the junction contained 2 bases not matched to a gene. The CDR3 runs to 15 residues. The CDR3, as DNA: TGTGCCAGCAGCTTGCGGGAGCCCTCCTACAATGAGCAGTTCTTC. Its translation: CASSLREPSYNEQFF.